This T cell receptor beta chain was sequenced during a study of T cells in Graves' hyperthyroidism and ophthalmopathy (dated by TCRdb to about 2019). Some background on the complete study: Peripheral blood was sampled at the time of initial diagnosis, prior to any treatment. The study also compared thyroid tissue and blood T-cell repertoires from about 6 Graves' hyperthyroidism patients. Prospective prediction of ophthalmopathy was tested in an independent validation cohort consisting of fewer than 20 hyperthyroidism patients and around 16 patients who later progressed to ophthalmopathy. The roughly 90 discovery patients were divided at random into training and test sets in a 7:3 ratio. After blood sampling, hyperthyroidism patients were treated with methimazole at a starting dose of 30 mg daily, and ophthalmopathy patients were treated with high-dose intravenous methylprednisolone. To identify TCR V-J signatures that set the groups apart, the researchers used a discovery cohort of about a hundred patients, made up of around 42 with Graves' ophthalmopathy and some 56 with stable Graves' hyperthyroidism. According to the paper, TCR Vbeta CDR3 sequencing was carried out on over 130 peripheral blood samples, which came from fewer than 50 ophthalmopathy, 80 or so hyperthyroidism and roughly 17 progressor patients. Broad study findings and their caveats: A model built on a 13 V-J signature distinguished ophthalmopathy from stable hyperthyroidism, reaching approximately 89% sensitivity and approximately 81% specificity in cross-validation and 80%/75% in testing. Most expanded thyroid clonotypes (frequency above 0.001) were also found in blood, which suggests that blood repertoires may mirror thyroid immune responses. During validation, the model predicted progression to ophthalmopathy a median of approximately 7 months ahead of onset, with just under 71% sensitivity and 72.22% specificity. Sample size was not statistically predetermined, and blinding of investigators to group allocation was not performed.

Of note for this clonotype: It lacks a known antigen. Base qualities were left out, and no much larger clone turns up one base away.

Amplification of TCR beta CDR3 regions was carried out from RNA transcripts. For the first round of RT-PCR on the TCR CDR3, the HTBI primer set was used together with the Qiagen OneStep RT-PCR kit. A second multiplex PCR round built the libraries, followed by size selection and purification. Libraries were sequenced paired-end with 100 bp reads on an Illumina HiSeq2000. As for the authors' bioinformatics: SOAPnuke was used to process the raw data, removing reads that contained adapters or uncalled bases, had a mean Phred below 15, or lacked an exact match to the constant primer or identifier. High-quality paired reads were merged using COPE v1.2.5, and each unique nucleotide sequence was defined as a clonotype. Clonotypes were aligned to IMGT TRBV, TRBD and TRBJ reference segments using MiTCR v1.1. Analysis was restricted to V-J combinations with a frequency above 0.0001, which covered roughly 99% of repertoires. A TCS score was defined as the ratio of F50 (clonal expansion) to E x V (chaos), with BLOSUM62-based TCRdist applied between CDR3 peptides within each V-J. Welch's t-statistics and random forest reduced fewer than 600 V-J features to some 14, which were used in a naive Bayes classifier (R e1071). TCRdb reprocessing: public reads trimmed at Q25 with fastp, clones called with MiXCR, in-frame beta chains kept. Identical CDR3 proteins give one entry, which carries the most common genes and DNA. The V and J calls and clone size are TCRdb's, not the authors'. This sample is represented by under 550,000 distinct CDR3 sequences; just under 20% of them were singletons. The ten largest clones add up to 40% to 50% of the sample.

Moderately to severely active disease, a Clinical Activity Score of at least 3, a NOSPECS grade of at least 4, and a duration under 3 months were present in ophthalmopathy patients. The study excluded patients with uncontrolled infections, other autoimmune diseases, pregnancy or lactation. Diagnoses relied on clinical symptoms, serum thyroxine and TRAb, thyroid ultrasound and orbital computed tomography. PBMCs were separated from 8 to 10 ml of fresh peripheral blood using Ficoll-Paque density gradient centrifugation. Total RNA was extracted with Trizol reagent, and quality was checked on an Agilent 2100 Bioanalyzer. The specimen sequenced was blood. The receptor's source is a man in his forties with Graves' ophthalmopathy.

The CDR3 region reads CASSYSKYSYNEQFF. The nucleotide sequence is TGTGCCAGCAGTTACTCGAAGTACTCCTACAATGAGCAGTTCTTC. This chain joins TRBV6-2 or TRBV6-3 to TRBJ2-1; the D gene cannot be named for sure. CDR1 MNHEY and CDR2 SVGEGT were looked up in the germline V gene. A distance of 6 bases separates the germline ends of V and J, which lose 0 bases and 0 bases respectively. Spanning cysteine to phenylalanine, the CDR3 consists of 15 amino acids. The CDR3 DNA has 45 bases and is translated from base 1.